These 5 T cell receptor beta chains originate from one sample sequenced in a study of T cells in placental villitis. Sequencing used immunoSEQ v4. Sequencing was performed with immunoSEQ multiplex PCR; in TCRdb, only in-frame clones are kept and a portion is missing. The sample includes about 500 clones, 85% to 95% of them seen just once. Input material: placental tissue containing maternal and fetal cells. Source of these receptors: a human donor in good health; the placental T cells may come from both mother and fetus.

V gene TRBV29-1 combines with J gene TRBJ2-5; D is tentatively TRBD1 or TRBD2 (5 bases each). Germline V gene sequence: CDR1 SQVTM, CDR2 ANQGSEA. V dropped 4 bases and J dropped 5 bases, with 5 bases sitting between them. The CDR3 covers 10 residues. CDR3 DNA sequence: TGCAGCGTTGGGGGGGAGACCCAGTACTTC. This codes for CSVGGETQYF.

The genes are TRBV6-5 and TRBJ2-2; a weak D match, TRBD2 (5 bases). V was cut by 6 bases and J by 8 bases, with 10 bases left in between. Looked up from germline, CDR1 is MNHEY and CDR2 is SVGAGI. The CDR3 is 12 amino acids. CDR3: CASSRLRGELFF. The CDR3 nucleotides read TGTGCCAGCAGCCGACTACGGGGGGAGCTGTTTTTT.

This clone appeared once. DNA for the CDR3: TGTGCCAGTAGTACTAGCGGGGGGGCCAATGAGCAGTTCTTC. Its protein is CASSTSGGANEQFF. The chain carries TRBV19 and TRBJ2-1, with 12 nucleotides matching TRBD2. This CDR3 is 14 amino acids long. Trimming at V came to 4 bases and at J to 6 bases, leaving 1 base not matched to a gene. The germline gives CDR1 LNHDA, CDR2 SQIVND (reference sequence).

The sample holds one count of this clone. The V gene is TRBV7-6, the J gene TRBJ2-5; D gene ambiguous. V lost 0 bases, J lost 5 bases, and 10 bases lay in between. The CDR3 is 14 residues long. Germline lookup yields CDR1 SGHVS and CDR2 FNYEAQ. The CDR3 reads CASSLAVTFETQYF. In DNA form, the CDR3 reads TGTGCCAGCAGCTTAGCGGTAACTTTTGAGACCCAGTACTTC.

This chain connects TRBV28 to TRBJ2-6; 7 bases are a match to TRBD1. V lost 2 bases, J lost 2 bases, and 0 bases stayed unmatched. The CDR3 contains 15 residues. Germline-derived CDR1 and CDR2 are MDHEN and SYDVKM. As DNA, the CDR3 is TGTGCCAGCAGTTTACAGGGGGCTGGGGCCAACGTCCTGACTTTC. Its translation: CASSLQGAGANVLTF.